Listed below are T cell receptor beta chains from one sample, sequenced in a study of blood T cell repertoires in COVID-19. The assay was immunoSEQ multiplex PCR, and TCRdb's table has in-frame clones only and misses some. The table lists roughly 47,000 clones, about 90% of them singletons. The specimen sequenced was peripheral blood. These receptors originate from a man aged 50 or older with acute or convalescent COVID-19. The CDR3 runs from the conserved cysteine through the conserved F or W. Each record gives: J gene, V gene, clone size, D gene, CDR3 DNA, CDR3 protein. The D gene is left open where the match is weak. Size values are once, few and many counts, or a class for expanded clones, and some rows have none.

>TRBJ2-2|TRBV29-1|.|.
TGCAGCGTTGACGGGAACACCGGGGAGCTGTTTTTT
CSVDGNTGELFF
>TRBJ1-5|TRBV5-5|.|.
TGTGCCAGCAGCCAGACAACTTATAGCAATCAGCCCCAGCATTTT
CASSQTTYSNQPQHF
>TRBJ2-7|TRBV19|.|.
TGTGCCAGTAGTCCTAATTTGGGCAGCGGGCCAACCCCCTACGAGCAGTACTTC
CASSPNLGSGPTPYEQYF
>TRBJ1-6|TRBV7-8|once|.
TGTGCCAGCAGCTTAGAGGGAGTTCTCTCTAATTCACCCCTCCACTTT
CASSLEGVLSNSPLHF
>TRBJ1-1|TRBV15|.|TRBD1
TGTGCCACCAGCAGTATTACAGGGGGAGCTTTCTTT
CATSSITGGAFF
>TRBJ1-5|TRBV5-3|.|.
TGTGCCAGAAGCTTGAGTGGAGAGAGAGGGCGCGAGGGCAATCAGCCCCAGCATTTT
CARSLSGERGREGNQPQHF
>TRBJ2-7|TRBV6-5|few|TRBD1
TGTGCCAGCAAGGGACAGCCTTCCTCCTACGAGCAGTACTTC
CASKGQPSSYEQYF
>TRBJ2-2|TRBV2|.|TRBD2
TGTGCCAGCAGTGAATGGGGGGGGAACACCGGGGAGCTGTTTTTT
CASSEWGGNTGELFF
>TRBJ1-3|TRBV6-4|.|.
TGTGCCAGCAGTGAAGGGGGGGCTGGAGGAAACACCATATATTTT
CASSEGGAGGNTIYF
>TRBJ2-2|TRBV19|.|.
TGTGCCAGTAGTTCACTCAGCCATGGCAGGGGATTGAACACCGGGGAGCTGTTTTTT
CASSSLSHGRGLNTGELFF
>TRBJ1-5|TRBV19|.|TRBD1
TGTGCCAGTAGTATAGGCCCAGGGGGTTATCAGCCCCAGCATTTT
CASSIGPGGYQPQHF
>TRBJ2-1|TRBV18|.|TRBD1
TGTGCCAGCTCCCCAAACAGGGGGCGGTACAATGAGCAGTTCTTC
CASSPNRGRYNEQFF
>TRBJ1-3|TRBV19|once|TRBD1
TGTGCCAGTAGTACGACAGGGAACTCTGGAAACACCATATATTTT
CASSTTGNSGNTIYF
>TRBJ2-1|TRBV13|.|TRBD2
TGTGCCAGCAGCCCCCGGACTAGTAACTACAATGAGCAGTTCTTC
CASSPRTSNYNEQFF
>TRBJ2-1|TRBV2|.|.
TGTGCCAGCAGTGAACCCCCCGCGGGGAGCTCCTACAATGAGCAGTTCTTC
CASSEPPAGSSYNEQFF
>TRBJ1-2|TRBV3-1/TRBV3-2|.|.
TGTGCCAGCAGCCAAGGTCACAGCTATGGCTACACCTTC
CASSQGHSYGYTF
>TRBJ1-2|TRBV6-2/TRBV6-3|once|.
TGTGCCAGCAGTTATTATGTCCGGGATGGCTACACCTTC
CASSYYVRDGYTF
>TRBJ2-1|TRBV24-1|.|TRBD2
TGTGCCACCAGTGCAGTCTTTGAGCGGGAGTTATTCTTC
CATSAVFERELFF
>TRBJ1-5|TRBV28|.|.
TGTGCCAGCAGCCCTGGTGGCATCCAGCCCCAGCATTTT
CASSPGGIQPQHF
>TRBJ1-1|TRBV19|.|TRBD1
TGTGCCAGTAGCGAGACCAGGGGGTCAAGGAACACTGAAGCTTTCTTT
CASSETRGSRNTEAFF
>TRBJ1-4|TRBV6-5|.|TRBD1
TGTGCCAGCAGGCCCCCGGGACAGGCTGAAAAACTGTTTTTT
CASRPPGQAEKLFF
>TRBJ1-1|TRBV5-1|.|.
TGCGCCACCGGGGGTGGAGGGGACGAGAACACTGAAGCTTTCTTT
CATGGGGDENTEAFF
>TRBJ1-2|TRBV18|once|TRBD1
TGTGCCAGCTCGACCACACAGGGGAACGGCTATGGCTACACCTTC
CASSTTQGNGYGYTF
>TRBJ1-4|TRBV6-1|.|.
TGTGCCAGCAGTGATTTGAGGACAACTAATGAAAAACTGTTTTTT
CASSDLRTTNEKLFF
>TRBJ2-2|TRBV7-9|.|TRBD2
TGTGCCAGCAGCCCAGAGGATTTGGGACTAGTTGTTGCCGGGGAGCTGTTTTTT
CASSPEDLGLVVAGELFF
>TRBJ2-2|TRBV10-1|.|.
TGCGCCAGCAGGGCAGGGGTGGACACCGGGGAGCTGTTTTTT
CASRAGVDTGELFF
>TRBJ2-7|TRBV28|.|TRBD2
TGTGCCAGCAGTGAAACTAGCGGGAGAAACTACGAGCAGTACTTC
CASSETSGRNYEQYF
>TRBJ1-1|TRBV5-1|.|.
TGCGCCAGCAGCTTGGATGGGACGACAGCGGGCACTGAAGCTTTCTTT
CASSLDGTTAGTEAFF
>TRBJ2-7|TRBV14|.|TRBD2
TGTGCCAGCAGCCAAGGACTAGCGGGGGGCGGATACGAGCAGTACTTC
CASSQGLAGGGYEQYF
>TRBJ1-2|TRBV10-3|.|TRBD1
TGTGCCACTAGACAGGGCCTTGATGGCTACACCTTC
CATRQGLDGYTF
>TRBJ1-2|TRBV6-5|.|.
TGTGCCAGCAGTTACGGGACAAACTATGGCTACACCTTC
CASSYGTNYGYTF
>TRBJ2-1|TRBV3-1/TRBV3-2|.|TRBD2
TGTGCCAGCAGCCAAGGAGCGGGGGGGCTTGAGCAGTTCTTC
CASSQGAGGLEQFF
>TRBJ2-6|TRBV4-3|.|.
TGCGCCAGCAGCCAAGATTTCGCCGGGGGATCCTCTGGGGCCAACGTCCTGACTTTC
CASSQDFAGGSSGANVLTF
>TRBJ2-5|TRBV5-1|.|TRBD1
TGCGCCAGCAGCTCCAGGGACAGGGCGAAAGAGACCCAGTACTTC
CASSSRDRAKETQYF
>TRBJ1-2|TRBV4-3|.|.
TGCGCCAGCAGCCAAGCCCCTTACTATGGCTACACCTTC
CASSQAPYYGYTF
>TRBJ1-2|TRBV18|.|TRBD1
TGTGCCAGCTCACCCGGACAGGGATCTAACTATGGCTACACCTTC
CASSPGQGSNYGYTF
>TRBJ2-5|TRBV5-1|.|.
TGCGCCAGCAGCTTGACTGGAGAGACCCAGTACTTC
CASSLTGETQYF
>TRBJ2-5|TRBV7-3|.|.
TGTGCCAGCAGCTTAGGGGGGAGCTTCCAAGAGACCCAGTACTTC
CASSLGGSFQETQYF
>TRBJ1-4|TRBV19|few|.
TGTGCCAGTAGTATTGGGGGGATTTTTGCAACTAATGAAAAACTGTTTTTT
CASSIGGIFATNEKLFF
>TRBJ2-7|TRBV5-4|.|.
TGTGCCACTTCACGAGATCGGGGGTACGAGCAGTACTTC
CATSRDRGYEQYF
>TRBJ2-5|TRBV7-3|.|.
TGTGCCAGCAGCTTAACGCCTGGCAGATCGGAGACCCAGTACTTC
CASSLTPGRSETQYF
>TRBJ2-7|TRBV6-5|.|TRBD1
TGTGCCAGCAGTTACTCCACAGGGGGCTTCTACGAGCAGTACTTC
CASSYSTGGFYEQYF
>TRBJ2-7|TRBV19|.|TRBD2
TGTGCCAGTAGTATTGGACTAGCGGGAGAGGTGCAGTACTTC
CASSIGLAGEVQYF
>TRBJ1-5|TRBV6-5|.|.
TGTGCCTCACAAACCTGGCGGGGGGGTCAGCCCCAGCATTTT
CASQTWRGGQPQHF
>TRBJ1-4|TRBV6-5|.|TRBD1
TGTGCCAGCAGTAGGACAGGGGGCGGAGAAAAACTGTTTTTT
CASSRTGGGEKLFF
>TRBJ2-4|TRBV7-9|.|.
TGTGCCAGCAGCTTAGCTACGGAGACCCCTTGGTACTTC
CASSLATETPWYF
>TRBJ2-3|TRBV6-5|.|.
TGTGCCAGCAGTTACCCAGGCACAGATACGCAGTATTTT
CASSYPGTDTQYF
>TRBJ2-7|TRBV6-2/TRBV6-3|.|.
TGTGCCAGCAGTACCCGGGACACAGGCGGTTCGTACGAGCAGTACTTC
CASSTRDTGGSYEQYF
>TRBJ2-3|TRBV6-5|once|.
TGTGCCAGCACTGTCGCAGATACGCAGTATTTT
CASTVADTQYF
>TRBJ2-1|TRBV3-1/TRBV3-2|.|TRBD1
TGTGCCAGCACTCGACAGGGATGGAATGAGCAGTTCTTC
CASTRQGWNEQFF